This TCR beta chain was obtained from a study of CD8 T cells in ankylosing spondylitis. Scientists made TCR beta libraries using quantitative 5'-RACE with molecular barcodes. TCRdb independently ran MiXCR on the 5' RACE reads; one entry per CDR3 protein. The sample has approximately 500,000 distinct CDR3 sequences, approximately 12% seen once. Overall study results and limits: Roughly eight highly homologous variants made up a TCR beta motif, and this motif appeared characteristic of ankylosing spondylitis blood. From matched ankylosing spondylitis synovial fluid, disease-linked clones were reportedly recovered at significantly enriched levels. Past research had described some motif variants in reactive arthritis synovial fluid and blood. CD8+ by phenotype, disease-linked clones were relatively rare in peripheral blood.

V was trimmed by 1 base and J by 5 bases, leaving 8 bases between them. From germline, CDR1 is MNHNS and CDR2 SASEGT. CDR3 size: 13 residues. Points on this clonotype: The antigen is unknown.

The V call is TRBV6-1, the J call TRBJ1-1; no clear D. Sequenced material: blood, either unsorted or a sorted T cell fraction (not recorded which). The sequence derives from a male donor with ankylosing spondylitis. CDR3 residues: CASSEGMGTEAFF. Written as DNA, the CDR3 is TGTGCCAGCAGTGAAGGGATGGGGACTGAAGCTTTCTTT.